The T cell receptor (beta chain) under discussion was sequenced for a study of cytomegalovirus exposure and HLA in healthy donors. The overall study: The 120 or so validation repertoires were reported in a later analysis to have been generated on the same platform as the approximately 700 first-cohort repertoires. Study-level points and caveats: According to a subsequent analysis, TCR clusters identified in the first cohort showed a tendency to co-occur across the approximately 120 validation repertoires. The study labeled around 160 TCR beta chains cytomegalovirus-associated.

As regards this clone: Antigen unknown.

Between the trimmed V and J ends, which lost 6 bases and 1 base, there was a span of 12 bases. The CDR3 spans 14 residues. Germline V lookup: CDR1 KGHSH, CDR2 LQKENI. The protocol was immunoSEQ multiplex PCR, while the TCRdb copy is restricted to in-frame clones and leaves out a portion. The sample shows under 150,000 clones, 70% to 90% of them seen only once. The chain carries TRBV18 and TRBJ1-1; D is uncertain. The origin of this receptor is a man aged 18 to 30 in good health and CMV-seropositive. Sequenced material: PBMCs. CDR3 in amino acids: CASSPMQANTEAFF. The CDR3 DNA is TGTGCCAGCTCGCCAATGCAGGCGAACACTGAAGCTTTCTTT.